One and the same sample provided the 27 T cell receptor beta chains below, sequenced in a study of beta chain features in type 1 diabetes. No antigens are known for them. Whole-study results and caveats: Type 1 diabetes patients had moderately but significantly shorter TCRB CDR3s in all four CD4+ subsets.

Expressed TCRB transcripts were sequenced after all isolated RNA was converted to cDNA. The table came from immunoSEQ multiplex PCR; TCRdb's copy has only in-frame clones and leaves some out. The profile shows about 150,000 clones, approximately 13% of them singletons. The source material was central memory CD4+ T cells from blood. The receptors were gathered from a man younger than 35 with type 1 diabetes.

The chain couples TRBV15 to TRBJ2-3; the D gene is possibly TRBD2 (6 bases). Germline V CDR1 and CDR2: LNHNV, YYDKDF (reference sequence). V dropped 0 bases and J dropped 1 base, with 14 bases sitting between them. The CDR3 is made up of 17 amino acids. The CDR3 here is CATSRDNRAGRTDTQYF. CDR3 in DNA: TGTGCCACCAGCAGAGATAATAGGGCGGGGCGCACAGATACGCAGTATTTT.

This clone was counted between two and nine times. The chain combines TRBV18 with TRBJ1-1, with TRBD1 matching 7 bases. This CDR3 is built from 13 residues. The germline V gene encodes CDR1 KGHSH and CDR2 LQKENI. Trimming took 5 bases from V and 6 from J; bases not matched to a gene: 6. CDR3 bases: TGTGCCAGCTCATCCACAGGGGACGCTGAAGCTTTCTTT. Amino acid sequence: CASSSTGDAEAFF.

The rearrangement uses TRBV5-1 and TRBJ2-3; 11 bases fit TRBD2. The germline V gene has CDR1 SGHRS and CDR2 YFSETQ. The CDR3 sequence is 16 residues long. After removal of 3 bases from V and 2 bases from J, the junction contained 5 bases not matched to a gene. Here the CDR3 reads CASSSGLAEFTDTQYF. For the CDR3, the DNA is TGCGCCAGCAGCTCGGGACTAGCGGAATTCACAGATACGCAGTATTTT.

Concerning this clone itself: This same CDR3 is encoded by further DNA sequences in the sample. V usage is TRBV18 and J usage is TRBJ2-5, with D tentatively TRBD2 (5 bases). The CDR3 loop spans 13 amino acids. The V and J ends lost 6 bases and 2 bases respectively, with 10 bases between them. Germline CDR1 KGHSH, CDR2 LQKENI. For the CDR3, the DNA is TGTGCCAGCTCCCCGGGGTTACAAGAGACCCAGTACTTC. Its protein is CASSPGLQETQYF.

This clone was counted only a few times. The CDR3 reads CASSQDRGSQPQHF. The CDR3, as DNA: TGCGCCAGCAGCCAAGATAGGGGGTCCCAGCCCCAGCATTTT. The chain joins TRBV4-1 to TRBJ1-5; a weak D match, TRBD1 (6 bases). Germline values: CDR1 MGHRA, CDR2 YSYEKL. The CDR3 totals 14 residues. V lost 0 bases and J 7 bases, leaving 10 bases between the germline ends.

The gene calls are TRBV7-9 and TRBJ2-1; 7 bases are shared with TRBD1. The CDR3 is made up of 15 amino acids. Trimming cost V 1 base and J 5 bases; bases outside gene matches: 5. CDR1 and CDR2 from the germline V gene are SEHNR and FQNEAQ (reference sequence). CDR3 bases: TGTGCCAGCAGCTTAGTTAGGGGGCGAAACAATGAGCAGTTCTTC. Translating gives CASSLVRGRNNEQFF.

This clone was detected only a few times. The chain is built from TRBV2 and TRBJ1-5, with D possibly being TRBD1 (5 bases). The CDR3 totals 13 residues. CDR1 and CDR2 (germline): SNHLY, FYNNEI. Trimming shortened V by 4 bases and J by 6 bases, and 10 bases separated the two germline ends. The CDR3, as DNA: TGTGCCAGCAGTGGCGCAGGGAGTCAGCCCCAGCATTTT. It yields the protein CASSGAGSQPQHF. The full variable domain, completed using reference TRBV2 and TRBJ1-5, is EPEVTQTPSHQVTQMGQEVILRCVPISNHLYFYWYRQILGQKVEFLVSFYNNEISEKSEIFDDQFSVERPDGSNFTLKIRSTKLEDSAMYFCASSGAGSQPQHFGDGTRLSIL.

This clone turned up a few times. J is TRBJ1-2 and V is TRBV29-1; 7 bases match TRBD1. Trimming at V came to 5 bases and at J to 8 bases, leaving 5 bases not matched to a gene. This CDR3 comprises 11 residues. From germline, CDR1 is SQVTM and CDR2 ANQGSEA. In nucleotides, the CDR3 is TGCAGCGTTCGGGACAGTCGGGGCTACACCTTC. It is translated as CSVRDSRGYTF. The full variable domain, its missing parts supplied by reference TRBV29-1 and TRBJ1-2, is SAVISQKPSRDICQRGTSLTIQCQVDSQVTMMFWYRQQPGQSLTLIATANQGSEATYESGFVIDKFPISRPNLTFSTLTVSNMSPEDSSIYLCSVRDSRGYTFGSGTRLTVV.

The J gene is TRBJ1-2, the V gene TRBV6-1; D not resolved. Trimming took off 2 bases at V and 7 bases at J, with 17 bases between the two ends. Germline V gene data show CDR1 as MNHNS and CDR2 as SASEGT. The CDR3 has 15 amino acids. CDR3 coding DNA: TGTGCCAGCAGTGAATACACAGAGCATTGGGGTGGCTACACCTTC. Protein sequence: CASSEYTEHWGGYTF.

This clone was found a few times. The junction and the germline gene differ at one end; a read error may be behind it. J is TRBJ2-3 and V is TRBV6-6, with D possibly TRBD2 on 5 matching bases. Looked up from germline, CDR1 is MNHNY and CDR2 is SVGAGI (reference sequence). CDR3 size: 14 residues. The CDR3 DNA reads as TGTGCCAGCACTCTAGCCCCCGGCACAAATACGCAGTATTTT. Amino acid sequence: CASTLAPGTNTQYF.

In this sample, this clone turned up a few times. V and J are TRBV6-5 and TRBJ2-3; 11 bases match TRBD2. The CDR3 has 15 amino acids. V lost 7 bases to trimming and J lost 4 bases; unmatched junction nucleotides: 7. Germline CDR1 reads MNHEY; CDR2 reads SVGAGI. The chain's CDR3 is CASTQTSGAADTQYF. CDR3 nucleotide sequence: TGTGCCAGCACCCAGACTAGCGGGGCAGCAGATACGCAGTATTTT.

The genes are TRBV30 and TRBJ1-6; 10 nucleotides line up with TRBD1. The CDR3 has 13 residues. CDR1 and CDR2 (germline): GTSNPN, SVGIG (reference sequence). After removal of 4 bases from V and 10 bases from J, the junction contained 4 bases not matched to a gene. Here the CDR3 DNA reads TGTGCCTGGAAAGGACAGGGGGACTCACCCCTCCACTTT. Translating gives CAWKGQGDSPLHF.

The CDR3 loop reads CASKGQGIAEAFF. CDR3 bases: TGTGCCAGCAAGGGGCAGGGGATAGCTGAAGCTTTCTTT. The chain uses TRBV21-1 and TRBJ1-1; TRBD1, the table's D call, lacks a check against the DNA. TRBV21-1 is a pseudogene locus. The CDR3 totals 13 residues.

The sample holds a few counts of this clone. The genes are TRBV19 and TRBJ2-6, with D uncertain. In germline, CDR1 is LNHDA, CDR2 SQIVND (reference sequence). The CDR3 loop spans 18 amino acids. Trimming removed 5 bases from V and 0 bases from J, with 17 bases in between. The CDR3 DNA reads as TGTGCCAGTAGTGGAAAGGGCACTGGCCTCTCTGGGGCCAACGTCCTGACTTTC. It encodes CASSGKGTGLSGANVLTF.

This clone occurred a few times. V is TRBV7-9 and J is TRBJ1-1; D is perhaps TRBD1 (5 bases). Trimming pared 4 bases from V and 2 bases from J, leaving 11 bases between. The CDR3 extends over 14 amino acids. Germline V gene sequence: CDR1 SEHNR, CDR2 FQNEAQ (reference sequence). The CDR3 here is CASSSTEVNTEAFF. The CDR3 region has the DNA TGTGCCAGCAGCTCGACAGAGGTTAACACTGAAGCTTTCTTT.

J is TRBJ1-6 and V is TRBV14, with no clear D. The CDR3 has 13 amino acids. Trimming stripped 1 base from V and 8 bases from J, with 6 bases between. The germline V gene encodes CDR1 SGHDN and CDR2 FVKESK. Here the CDR3 reads CASSQGVDSPLHF. The CDR3 DNA reads TGTGCCAGCAGCCAAGGTGTGGATTCACCCCTCCACTTT.

A few counts support this clone. One end of the junction varies from germline; a read error may be responsible. V usage is TRBV18 and J usage is TRBJ2-7; D possibly corresponds to TRBD2 (5 bases). CDR1 is KGHSH, CDR2 LQKENI, per germline. This CDR3 has 13 amino acids. CDR3 in amino acids: CASAPAEGYEQYF. The CDR3 DNA sequence: TGTGCCAGCGCACCCGCCGAGGGCTACGAGCAGTACTTC. Complete variable domain (other parts from reference TRBV18 and TRBJ2-7): NAGVMQNPRHLVRRRGQEARLRCSPMKGHSHVYWYRQLPEEGLKFMVYLQKENIIDESGMPKERFSAEFPKEGPSILRIQQVVRGDSAAYFCASAPAEGYEQYFGPGTRLTVT.

The chain couples TRBV11-3 to TRBJ1-2; no firm D call. The V gene's germline CDR1 is SGHNT and CDR2 YENEEA. This CDR3 has 13 residues. V was pared by 5 bases and J by 4 bases, with 11 bases between. CDR3 sequence (DNA): TGTGCCAGCAGCACCTCGTCAGTCTATGGCTACACCTTC. Translating gives CASSTSSVYGYTF.

This clone was seen a handful of times. DNA of the CDR3: TGTGCCAGCAGTAGGAGCACAGATACGCAGTATTTT. Amino acids: CASSRSTDTQYF. This chain uses TRBV6-5 with TRBJ2-3; unclear D gene. The V end was cut by 5 bases, the J end by 0 bases, with 3 bases between. Germline-derived CDR1 and CDR2 are MNHEY and SVGAGI. The CDR3 covers 12 residues.

The CDR3 DNA reads as TGTGCCAGCAGGATCCTACCGGGACAGACTTCACCCCTCCACTTT. It yields the protein CASRILPGQTSPLHF. The chain is built from TRBV7-8 and TRBJ1-6, with TRBD1 identical over 7 bases. The trim removed 6 bases at V and 9 bases at J, leaving 11 bases unmatched. CDR1 is SGHVS, CDR2 FQNEAQ, per germline. The CDR3 loop spans 15 amino acids.

This clone was recorded a few times. This chain uses TRBV28 with TRBJ2-7; D not certain. With 7 bases removed from V and 2 bases from J, the gap between germline ends came to 9 bases. The CDR3 covers 12 residues. Germline V gene lookup returns CDR1 MDHEN and CDR2 SYDVKM. In nucleotides, the CDR3 is TGTGCCAGCACGGCTTCCACCTACGAGCAGTACTTC. This codes for CASTASTYEQYF.

This clone was counted between two and nine times. This chain links TRBV5-4 with TRBJ1-6, with D tentatively TRBD1 (5 bases). The CDR3 is 16 amino acids. V lost 4 bases, J lost 7 bases, and 18 bases lay in between. Germline CDR1 reads SGHNT; CDR2 reads YYREEE (reference sequence). This CDR3 reads CASSPTGGGTNSPLHF. The CDR3 DNA sequence: TGTGCCAGCAGCCCAACGGGTGGAGGGACCAATTCACCCCTCCACTTT.

DNA of the CDR3: TGCGCCAGCAGCTTGGAGGGAGCTAGCACTGAAGCTTTCTTT. Its protein product is CASSLEGASTEAFF. V is TRBV5-1 and J is TRBJ1-1; D call uncertain. V shed 0 bases and J shed 4 bases, with 10 bases lying between them. The CDR3 has 14 amino acids. The germline V gene encodes CDR1 SGHRS and CDR2 YFSETQ.

CDR3 loop: CASSFQSTDTQYF. The CDR3 nucleotides read TGCGCCAGCAGTTTCCAGAGTACAGATACGCAGTATTTT. V gene TRBV10-2 combines with J gene TRBJ2-3; D is unclear. V was shortened by 5 bases and J by 3 bases, with 9 bases between the two germline ends. The germline V gene has CDR1 WSHSY and CDR2 SAAADI. This CDR3 is 13 amino acids long.

This chain joins TRBV19 and TRBJ1-1; 10 nucleotides agree with TRBD1. Germline V CDR1 and CDR2: LNHDA, SQIVND (reference sequence). CDR3 length: 15 amino acids. Trimming took 5 bases from V and 4 from J; bases not matched to a gene: 7. CDR3 amino acids: CASSEGQGFVTEAFF. Here the CDR3 DNA reads TGTGCCAGTAGTGAGGGACAGGGGTTCGTCACTGAAGCTTTCTTT.

This clone was seen just once. A much larger clone is a single base away; this may be a read error. Additional DNA sequences in this sample encode the identical CDR3. The chain has TRBV30 and TRBJ1-5, with TRBD1 as a possible D gene (6 bases). Germline V CDR1 and CDR2: GTSNPN, SVGIG (reference sequence). Trimming took off 2 bases at V and 4 bases at J, with 9 bases between the two ends. The length of the CDR3 is 13 residues. CDR3 DNA sequence: TGTGCCTGGAGTCCGGACAGTAATCAGCCCCAGCATTTT. Its protein product is CAWSPDSNQPQHF.

This clone was detected only a few times. The chain joins TRBV7-2 to TRBJ1-2; D remains unclear. Germline V gene sequence: CDR1 SGHTA, CDR2 FQGNSA. Trimming took 5 bases from V and 0 from J, leaving 7 bases between them. The CDR3 is 13 amino acids. DNA of the CDR3: TGTGCCAGCAGCCAAGCCTCTAACTATGGCTACACCTTC. It encodes CASSQASNYGYTF. Using reference TRBV7-2 and TRBJ1-2 for the parts outside the CDR3, the full variable domain is GAGVSQSPSNKVTEKGKDVELRCDPISGHTALYWYRQSLGQGLEFLIYFQGNSAPDKSGLPSDRFSAERTGGSVSTLTIQRTQQEDSAVYLCASSQASNYGYTFGSGTRLTVV.